This T cell receptor beta chain is drawn from a study of naive and memory T cell subsets. The library had UMIs added by 3' ligation of an oligonucleotide to TCR cDNA. The SP2 primer and nested alpha and beta constant region primers amplified ligated cDNA in four rounds. Each CDR3 protein gets one entry after TCRdb re-called the 5' RACE reads with MiXCR. The sample has 25,000 to 35,000 distinct CDR3 sequences, approximately 15% seen once; the top ten hold about 2.4%. Germline CDR1 MGHDK, CDR2 SYGVNS. Trimming cost V 2 bases and J 1 base, with 8 bases left between them. The CDR3 loop spans 14 amino acids.

The chain employs TRBV25-1 and TRBJ1-1; D gene unclear. The TCR comes from a female donor in good health. The CDR3 nucleotides read TGTGCCAGCAGTGAACCCGACCCGAACACTGAAGCTTTCTTT. Its protein product is CASSEPDPNTEAFF.